Following are 25 T cell receptor beta chains from one sample sequenced in a study of blood T cell repertoires in COVID-19. Assay: immunoSEQ multiplex PCR; the TCRdb copy retains only in-frame clones and omits some. There are 70,000 to 95,000 clones in the sample; roughly 81% occur only once, and roughly 20% lies in the top ten. Sequences were obtained from peripheral blood. Every receptor here comes from a woman in her 70s with acute or convalescent COVID-19.

This chain uses TRBV28 with TRBJ2-2; no clear D gene. This CDR3 comprises 16 residues. The germline gives CDR1 MDHEN, CDR2 SYDVKM. V was clipped by 6 bases and J by 6 bases, with 20 bases between them. Here the CDR3 reads CASSPANPARPGELFF. The CDR3 nucleotides are TGTGCCAGCAGCCCTGCTAATCCCGCCCGCCCCGGGGAGCTGTTTTTT.

This chain connects TRBV5-1 to TRBJ2-2; D perhaps matches TRBD1 (5 bases). V lost 1 base and J lost 4, with 14 bases in between. Germline CDR1 is SGHRS and CDR2 is YFSETQ. The CDR3 sequence is 16 residues long. The CDR3 is CASSLTGGSVTGELFF. CDR3 nucleotide sequence: TGCGCCAGCAGCTTGACAGGTGGCTCGGTCACCGGGGAGCTGTTTTTT.

The chain links TRBV30 to TRBJ2-2; 9 nucleotides agree with TRBD2. The CDR3 contains 15 residues. Per the germline V gene, CDR1 is GTSNPN and CDR2 is SVGIG (reference sequence). V lost 3 bases to trimming and J lost 7 bases; unmatched junction nucleotides: 9. CDR3 residues: CAWRRAGGRIGELFF. The DNA for the CDR3 is TGTGCCTGGAGGAGGGCGGGAGGGCGGATCGGGGAGCTGTTTTTT.

This chain joins TRBV28 and TRBJ1-2; D ambiguous. The CDR3 is 13 amino acids. The ends were cut back, 3 bases at V and 0 bases at J, with 5 bases in the middle. The germline V gene encodes CDR1 MDHEN and CDR2 SYDVKM. CDR3 amino acids: CASSFRANYGYTF. In DNA, the CDR3 is TGTGCCAGCAGTTTTCGAGCTAACTATGGCTACACCTTC.

The chain links TRBV18 to TRBJ1-2; the D gene is possibly TRBD1 (5 bases). Trimming took off 3 bases at V and 6 bases at J, with 14 bases between the two ends. This CDR3 spans 14 amino acids. CDR1 KGHSH and CDR2 LQKENI come from the germline V gene. The CDR3 reads CASSPQGPGDGYTF. CDR3 DNA sequence: TGTGCCAGCTCACCGCAGGGTCCAGGCGATGGCTACACCTTC.

The chain links TRBV5-5 to TRBJ1-2; D not certain. Deletions cut 0 bases from V and 5 bases from J, with 14 bases between. Germline V gene lookup returns CDR1 SGHKS and CDR2 YYEKEE (reference sequence). CDR3 length: 15 amino acids. The CDR3 DNA reads as TGTGCCAGCAGCTTGGATAGGAGAGCTGAGTATGGCTACACCTTC. Amino acids: CASSLDRRAEYGYTF.

The chain uses TRBV5-1 and TRBJ1-4, with TRBD1 identical over 10 bases. In germline, CDR1 is SGHRS, CDR2 YFSETQ. Losses at the gene ends were 1 base for V and 4 bases for J; bases not matched to a gene: 7. The CDR3 spans 17 residues. The CDR3 protein is CASSLSARTGGNEKLFF. CDR3 DNA: TGCGCCAGCAGCTTGTCTGCGAGGACAGGGGGTAATGAAAAACTGTTTTTT.

V gene TRBV18 combines with J gene TRBJ1-6, with a tentative D call TRBD1 (5 bases). Germline V gives CDR1 KGHSH, CDR2 LQKENI. CDR3 length equals 18 residues. V shed 6 bases and J shed 0 bases, with 18 bases lying between them. The DNA of the CDR3 is TGTGCCAGCTCGCTAGAGACAGCCTCAAGCTCCTATAATTCACCCCTCCACTTT. This gives the protein CASSLETASSSYNSPLHF.

The chain joins TRBV7-3 to TRBJ2-3, with 7 bases fitting TRBD2. Germline V lookup: CDR1 SGHTA, CDR2 FQGTGA. V trimming: 4 bases; J trimming: 1 base; junction bases outside the gene matches: 5. CDR3 length: 15 amino acids. DNA of the CDR3: TGTGCCAGCAGCTCTTCGGGAGGTCGCACAGATACGCAGTATTTT. Amino acid sequence: CASSSSGGRTDTQYF.

The chain has TRBV28 and TRBJ1-2, with TRBD1 as a possible D gene (5 bases). Germline V gene lookup returns CDR1 MDHEN and CDR2 SYDVKM. The length of the CDR3 is 17 residues. V was cut by 3 bases and J by 4 bases, with 21 bases left in between. CDR3 loop: CASSFFPQAGTSYGYTF. The CDR3 bases are TGTGCCAGCAGTTTCTTTCCGCAGGCAGGGACTTCCTATGGCTACACCTTC.

The genes are TRBV5-8 and TRBJ1-4; 7 bases agree with TRBD1. Germline CDR1 SGHTS, CDR2 YDEGEE. This CDR3 is 15 amino acids long. V gave up 0 bases and J gave up 1 base; unmatched junction bases: 0. CDR3 amino acids: CASSLDRGTNEKLFF. CDR3 bases: TGTGCCAGCAGCTTGGACAGGGGAACTAATGAAAAACTGTTTTTT.

J is TRBJ2-7 and V is TRBV4-1; 9 bases map to TRBD2. The CDR3 has 16 residues. The junction had 9 bases not matched to a gene; V was cut back by 0 bases and J by 6 bases. Germline lookup yields CDR1 MGHRA and CDR2 YSYEKL. The CDR3 nucleotides are TGCGCCAGCAGCCAAGAGACGAGCGGGGGGCCCCGCGAGCAGTACTTC. It is translated as CASSQETSGGPREQYF.

V usage is TRBV24-1 and J usage is TRBJ2-5, with D maybe TRBD2 (5 bases). V gave up 5 bases and J gave up 4 bases, with 16 bases separating them. The CDR3 runs to 15 residues. Germline V gene lookup returns CDR1 KGHDR and CDR2 SFDVKD. CDR3 sequence (DNA): TGTGCCACCAGTGGCGGACTTTCTACGGGAGAGACCCAGTACTTC. Translating it yields CATSGGLSTGETQYF.

The genes are TRBV14 and TRBJ1-3; no firm D call. CDR3 length: 17 residues. V was cut by 3 bases and J by 0 bases, with 15 bases left in between. Germline assignment: CDR1 SGHDN and CDR2 FVKESK. CDR3 region: CASSQAAGRASGNTIYF. The CDR3 DNA reads TGTGCCAGCAGCCAGGCGGCGGGGAGGGCCTCTGGAAACACCATATATTTT.

This rearrangement joins TRBV10-3 to TRBJ2-7; 16 positions match TRBD2. Germline loops: CDR1 ENHRY, CDR2 SYGVKD. After removal of 6 bases from V and 7 bases from J, the junction contained 9 bases not matched to a gene. The CDR3 is 16 residues long. The CDR3 DNA is TGTGCCATCAGGAAGGAAGGGACTAGCGGGAGGGGGGAGCAGTACTTC. Translating it yields CAIRKEGTSGRGEQYF.

This clone is labeled as medium-sized. J is TRBJ1-6 and V is TRBV28; possible D gene TRBD1, 6 bases. The CDR3 totals 12 residues. The V gene's germline CDR1 is MDHEN and CDR2 SYDVKM. The germline V and J ends were trimmed by 5 bases and 13 bases, with 12 bases remaining between them. CDR3 region: CASSLLRGPLHF. The CDR3 DNA follows: TGTGCCAGCAGTCTCCTTAGGGGGCCCCTCCACTTT.

The chain recombines TRBV11-2 with TRBJ2-2; 12 positions agree with TRBD2. Trimming took 6 bases from V and 5 from J; bases not matched to a gene: 7. Germline V gene lookup returns CDR1 SGHAT and CDR2 FQNNGV. This CDR3 contains 16 residues. The CDR3 DNA sequence: TGTGCCAGCAGGGACACTAGCGGGAGGCGGACCGGGGAGCTGTTTTTT. Translated: CASRDTSGRRTGELFF.

V usage is TRBV19 and J usage is TRBJ2-7, with D maybe TRBD1 (5 bases). Germline assignment: CDR1 LNHDA and CDR2 SQIVND (reference sequence). The CDR3 is 15 residues long. Trimming shortened V by 7 bases and J by 1 base, and 17 bases separated the two germline ends. In nucleotides, the CDR3 is TGTGCCAGTACCCCTCCCGGCAGGGAATCCTACGAGCAGTACTTC. It yields the protein CASTPPGRESYEQYF. The variable domain in full, with the rest retrieved from reference TRBV19 and TRBJ2-7, is DGGITQSPKYLFRKEGQNVTLSCEQNLNHDAMYWYRQDPGQGLRLIYYSQIVNDFQKGDIAEGYSVSREKKESFPLTVTSAQKNPTAFYLCASTPPGRESYEQYFGPGTRLTVT.

The chain joins TRBV6-5 to TRBJ2-7; 11 bases map to TRBD2. The germline CDR1 and CDR2 sequences are MNHEY and SVGAGI. This CDR3 spans 14 amino acids. After removal of 11 bases from V and 1 base from J, the junction contained 7 bases not matched to a gene. The CDR3 reads CAGQGTSGSYEQYF. The CDR3 DNA is TGTGCCGGCCAGGGGACTAGCGGTTCCTACGAGCAGTACTTC.

The rearrangement links TRBV10-3 to TRBJ2-1; 16 bases align to TRBD2. Per the germline V gene, CDR1 is ENHRY and CDR2 is SYGVKD. The CDR3 is 14 amino acids. After removal of 6 bases from V and 8 bases from J, the junction contained 1 base not matched to a gene. This chain's CDR3 is CAIRGTSGRDEQFF. The CDR3 nucleotides read TGTGCCATCAGGGGGACTAGCGGGAGGGATGAGCAGTTCTTC.

Written as DNA, the CDR3 is TGTGCCAGCAGTCGGACACTAGATACGCAGTATTTT. Encoded protein: CASSRTLDTQYF. The chain joins TRBV12-3 or TRBV12-4 to TRBJ2-3; D possibly corresponds to TRBD1 (5 bases). This CDR3 is 12 amino acids long. Trimming took off 5 bases at V and 5 bases at J, with 8 bases between the two ends.

This rearrangement joins TRBV28 to TRBJ1-2; D is ambiguous. This CDR3 is 15 amino acids long. Trimming took 2 bases from V and 6 from J, leaving 16 bases between them. CDR1 MDHEN and CDR2 SYDVKM come from the germline V gene. The CDR3 here is CASSLPIDYVDGYTF. The CDR3 bases are TGTGCCAGCAGTTTACCCATAGACTACGTGGATGGCTACACCTTC.

CDR3 protein: CASSPQGRGKQYF. In nucleotides, the CDR3 is TGTGCCAGCAGCCCCCAAGGGAGAGGTAAGCAGTACTTC. V usage is TRBV4-2 and J usage is TRBJ2-7; possible D gene TRBD2, 5 bases. In germline, CDR1 is LGHNA, CDR2 YNFKEQ. V gave up 4 bases and J gave up 8 bases, with 15 bases separating them. The CDR3 runs 13 residues.

The chain carries TRBV11-2 and TRBJ2-7; 12 nucleotides match TRBD2. Germline V gene sequence: CDR1 SGHAT, CDR2 FQNNGV. V lost 4 bases, J lost 2 bases, and 3 bases stayed unmatched. The CDR3 loop spans 15 amino acids. CDR3 sequence: CASSSGTSGPYEQYF. The CDR3 DNA is TGTGCCAGCAGCTCCGGGACTAGCGGGCCCTACGAGCAGTACTTC.

V gene TRBV5-1 combines with J gene TRBJ2-3; TRBD2 matches at 15 bases. The V segment lost 2 bases and the J segment 6 bases; nucleotides outside the gene matches: 7. Per germline, CDR1 SGHRS and CDR2 YFSETQ. This CDR3 is built from 17 residues. CDR3 loop: CASSLTPGLAGGDTQYF. The DNA of the CDR3 is TGCGCCAGCAGCTTAACTCCGGGACTAGCGGGAGGTGATACGCAGTATTTT.